This TCR beta chain is drawn from a study of OX40 agonist ivuxolimab in advanced cancers. Background on the study: Cohort: approximately 79% men, mean age roughly 60, aged about 20 to 85.

The germline CDR1 and CDR2 sequences are SGHTA and FQGNSA. The V end was cut by 1 base, the J end by 0 bases, with 7 bases between. This CDR3 is built from 15 residues. Remarks on this clone: Antigen specificity is unknown.

The protocol was immunoSEQ multiplex PCR, while the TCRdb copy is restricted to in-frame clones and leaves out a portion. The sample carries about 45,000 clones, about 89% recorded once. General study findings and limits: It was not determined which antigens were specifically recognized by the peripheral T cells that had undergone clonal expansion. Nonresponders included some who also had low normalized T-cell clonal expansion. In general, CD8+ T cells held more expanded clones than CD4+ did, on average.

This clonotype was obtained from an adult with an advanced solid tumor such as melanoma, head and neck, liver or kidney cancer. Sequenced here: CD4+ or CD8+ T cells sorted from blood, sampled in a trial of the OX40 agonist ivuxolimab. The chain uses TRBV7-2 and TRBJ1-5; D is unclear. CDR3 in amino acids: CASSLVAGSNQPQHF. The CDR3 coding sequence is TGTGCCAGCAGCTTAGTTGCCGGTAGCAATCAGCCCCAGCATTTT.